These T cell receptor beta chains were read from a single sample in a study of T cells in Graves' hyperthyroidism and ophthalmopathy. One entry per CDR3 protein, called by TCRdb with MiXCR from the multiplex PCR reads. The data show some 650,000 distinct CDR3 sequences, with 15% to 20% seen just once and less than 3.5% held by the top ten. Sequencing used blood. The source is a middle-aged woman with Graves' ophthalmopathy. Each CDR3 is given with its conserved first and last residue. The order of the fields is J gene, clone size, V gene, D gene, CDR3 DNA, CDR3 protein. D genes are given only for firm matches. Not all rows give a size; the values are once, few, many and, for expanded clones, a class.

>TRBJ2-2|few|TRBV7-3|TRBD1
TGTGCCAGCAGCGGGACAGGGACCGGGGAGCTGTTTTTT
CASSGTGTGELFF
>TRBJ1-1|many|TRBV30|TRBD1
TGTGCCTGGGCGACAGGGTTGAACACTGAAGCTTTCTTT
CAWATGLNTEAFF
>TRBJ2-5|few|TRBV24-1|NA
TGTGCCACCAGTGATTCCCGACAGGTAGGAGAGACCCAGTACTTC
CATSDSRQVGETQYF
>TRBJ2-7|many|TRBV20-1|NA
TGCAGTGCTAGTACTTTCCGGGACTCCGTCTACGAGCAGTACTTC
CSASTFRDSVYEQYF
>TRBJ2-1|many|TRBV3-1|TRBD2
TGTGCCAGCAGCCAAGGTCCCTCCGGGACTAGCGGGAGTAAGGGGTTCTTC
CASSQGPSGTSGSKGFF
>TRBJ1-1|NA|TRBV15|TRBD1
TGTGCCACCAGCAGACCTGGGGTGGGACAGATGAACACTGAAGCTTTCTTT
CATSRPGVGQMNTEAFF
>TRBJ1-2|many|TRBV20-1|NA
TGCAGTGCCAGAGAGGGGGATGGATCTGGCTACACCTTC
CSAREGDGSGYTF
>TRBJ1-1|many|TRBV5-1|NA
TGCGCCAGCAGCGAGGGGATGAACACTGAAGCTTTCTTT
CASSEGMNTEAFF
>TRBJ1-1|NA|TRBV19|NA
TGTGCCAGTAGTATACAGGTGATGGCGAACGCTGAAGCTTTCTTT
CASSIQVMANAEAFF
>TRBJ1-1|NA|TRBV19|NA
TGTGCCAGTAGTATAGGCAGGTTGAACACTGAAGCTTTCTTT
CASSIGRLNTEAFF
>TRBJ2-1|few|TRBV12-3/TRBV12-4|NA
TGTGCCAGCAGTTTACTAACTGGCAGCGTGGAGCAGTTCTTC
CASSLLTGSVEQFF
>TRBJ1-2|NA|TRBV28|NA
TGTGCCAGCAGTTCGTCCCGGACGTTCGCAAACCATGGCTACACCTTC
CASSSSRTFANHGYTF
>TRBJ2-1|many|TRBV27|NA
TGCGCCAGCAGCTTTCGTACGTACAATGAGCAGTTCTTC
CASSFRTYNEQFF
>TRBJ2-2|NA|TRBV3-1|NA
TGTGCCAGCAGCCAAGAAAGCAGTATCGCGAACACCGGGGAGCTGTTTTTT
CASSQESSIANTGELFF
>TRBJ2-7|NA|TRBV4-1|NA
TGCGCCAGCAGCCCCCGACACGGTACCTACGAGCAGTACTTC
CASSPRHGTYEQYF
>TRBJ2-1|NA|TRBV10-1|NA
TGCGCCAGCAGCTTGGATAGCGGCTCCCACAATGAGCAGTTCTTC
CASSLDSGSHNEQFF
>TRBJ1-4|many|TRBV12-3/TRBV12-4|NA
TGTGCCAGCAGTTCGAACCGCGTCCGTCTTAAACAGGGTGCAACTAATGAAAAACTGTTTTTT
CASSSNRVRLKQGATNEKLFF
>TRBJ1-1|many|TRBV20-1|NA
TGCAGTGCCCGAAAGGGCCAGGGGTGGGGAGGTACTGAAGCTTTCTTT
CSARKGQGWGGTEAFF
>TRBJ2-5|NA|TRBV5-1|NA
TGCGCCAGCAGCGTAGCTATTGGACCGTCGGAGACCCAGTACTTC
CASSVAIGPSETQYF